The 12 T cell receptor beta chains below all came from one sample that was sequenced in a study of T cell responses to AZD1222 COVID-19 vaccine (dated by TCRdb to the early 2020s). Library prep was done by the immunoSEQ multiplex PCR assay. TCRdb limited this immuneACCESS table to in-frame rearrangements with V and J called. A share of clones is missing; checked studies link under half to unresolved V genes, and the rest is unexplained. The sample profile shows tens of thousands of clones; around 88% of them were found once. Of the sample, around a tenth is held by the ten largest clones. Reading the label with the study, this specimen's time point is: about 28 days (+/-7) after the second vaccine dose. The sample consisted of peripheral blood, taken 28 days after the second AZD1222 dose. These receptors were collected from an adult who received the AZD1222 COVID-19 vaccine.

The chain links TRBV30 to TRBJ1-6; TRBD1 agrees at 7 bases. The CDR3 is 13 amino acids. After removal of 5 bases from V and 7 bases from J, the junction contained 5 bases not matched to a gene. CDR1 is GTSNPN and CDR2 is SVGIG in the germline V gene (reference sequence). CDR3: CAWDRALNSPLHF. CDR3 DNA: TGTGCCTGGGACAGGGCTCTCAATTCACCCCTCCACTTT.

The gene calls are TRBV29-1 and TRBJ2-3, with 7 positions matching TRBD2. Trimming removed 2 bases from V and 1 base from J; junction bases left unmatched: 6. Germline V gene sequence: CDR1 SQVTM, CDR2 ANQGSEA. CDR3 size: 15 residues. In DNA, the CDR3 is TGCAGCGTTGAACCCAGGAGCGGGGGCACAGATACGCAGTATTTT. Translation: CSVEPRSGGTDTQYF.

This clone was found once. The chain's CDR3 is CASSRDYGYTF. The CDR3 DNA reads as TGTGCCAGCAGTAGAGACTATGGCTACACCTTC. The chain uses TRBV6-6 and TRBJ1-2; D is unresolved. V lost 5 bases to trimming and J lost 3 bases, with 4 bases between them. This CDR3 contains 11 residues. The germline V gene has CDR1 MNHNY and CDR2 SVGAGI (reference sequence).

This chain joins TRBV2 and TRBJ2-3, with TRBD2 identical over 13 bases. The ends lost 3 bases at V and 7 bases at J; junction bases unmatched: 7. CDR3 length: 16 residues. Germline-derived CDR1 and CDR2 are SNHLY and FYNNEI. The CDR3 DNA follows: TGTGCCAGCAGTGACCGACTAGCGGGGGGCATTAATACGCAGTATTTT. It is translated as CASSDRLAGGINTQYF.

The rearrangement joins TRBV5-1 to TRBJ2-1; D is perhaps TRBD1 (6 bases). Germline CDR1 and CDR2: SGHRS and YFSETQ. The CDR3 sequence is 14 residues long. Trimming took off 4 bases at V and 5 bases at J, with 13 bases between the two ends. The CDR3 DNA follows: TGCGCCAGCAGCCCCGGACAGCTGAACAATGAGCAGTTCTTC. This gives the protein CASSPGQLNNEQFF.

The chain has TRBV6-5 and TRBJ2-5, with a weak D call TRBD1 (6 bases). Deletions cut 5 bases from V and 2 bases from J, with 12 bases between. The CDR3 totals 14 residues. Germline V lookup: CDR1 MNHEY, CDR2 SVGAGI. The CDR3 DNA is TGTGCCAGCAGTCCCTGGACAGAGCAAGAGACCCAGTACTTC. Translating it yields CASSPWTEQETQYF.

This sequence joins TRBV6-1 and TRBJ1-6, with D possibly TRBD1 on 6 matching bases. The CDR3 totals 15 residues. Per germline, CDR1 MNHNS and CDR2 SASEGT. Trimming pared 1 base from V and 11 bases from J, leaving 15 bases between. DNA of the CDR3: TGTGCCAGCAGTGAAGGAGGCAGGGGTGGTCCACCCCTCCACTTT. This codes for CASSEGGRGGPPLHF.

The J gene is TRBJ1-3, the V gene TRBV29-1, with D possibly being TRBD1 (5 bases). The ends were cut back, 7 bases at V and 0 bases at J, with 16 bases in the middle. The CDR3 totals 15 residues. The germline V gene has CDR1 SQVTM and CDR2 ANQGSEA. The CDR3 here is CSARDGFFSGNTIYF. The CDR3 DNA sequence: TGCAGCGCCAGGGACGGCTTCTTCTCTGGAAACACCATATATTTT.

The chain has TRBV7-8 and TRBJ1-2; D remains ambiguous. CDR1 is SGHVS and CDR2 is FQNEAQ in the germline V gene. The CDR3 length is 14 residues. With 3 bases removed from V and 8 bases from J, the gap between germline ends came to 16 bases. This chain's CDR3 is CASSFNPSASGYTF. Here the CDR3 DNA reads TGTGCCAGCAGCTTCAACCCCAGCGCCAGCGGCTACACCTTC.

CDR3 region: CASSQGRVSYGYTF. CDR3 in DNA: TGCGCCAGCAGCCAAGGCAGGGTCTCGTATGGCTACACCTTC. This rearrangement joins TRBV4-1 to TRBJ1-2; D may be TRBD1 (5 bases). V lost 1 base and J lost 5, with 11 bases in between. There are 14 residues in the CDR3. Per germline, CDR1 MGHRA and CDR2 YSYEKL.

The chain combines TRBV6-6 with TRBJ1-2; D is ambiguous. CDR1 is MNHNY and CDR2 is SVGAGI in the germline V gene (reference sequence). The V and J ends lost 8 bases and 8 bases respectively, with 18 bases between them. The CDR3 loop spans 13 amino acids. The CDR3 coding sequence is TGTGCCAGCCAAGGAACAGAGAGAGGCGGCTACACCTTC. It yields the protein CASQGTERGGYTF.

This chain connects TRBV6-5 to TRBJ1-5; tentative D call: TRBD1 (6 bases). The length of the CDR3 is 15 residues. From germline, CDR1 is MNHEY and CDR2 SVGAGI. Deletions cut 7 bases from V and 3 bases from J, with 16 bases between. The CDR3 protein is CASNHPTGYNQPQHF. DNA for the CDR3: TGTGCCAGCAACCACCCCACAGGGTACAATCAGCCCCAGCATTTT.